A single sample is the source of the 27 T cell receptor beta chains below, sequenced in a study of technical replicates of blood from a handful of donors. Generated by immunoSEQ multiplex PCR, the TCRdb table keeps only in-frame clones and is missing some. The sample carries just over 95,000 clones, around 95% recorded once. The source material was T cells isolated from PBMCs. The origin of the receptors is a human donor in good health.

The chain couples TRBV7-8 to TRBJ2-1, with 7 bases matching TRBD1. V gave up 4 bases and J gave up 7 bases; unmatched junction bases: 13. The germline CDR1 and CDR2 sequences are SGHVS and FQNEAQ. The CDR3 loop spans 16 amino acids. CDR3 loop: CASSSPFRDSKNEQFF. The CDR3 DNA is TGTGCCAGCAGCTCACCCTTTAGGGACAGCAAGAATGAGCAGTTCTTC.

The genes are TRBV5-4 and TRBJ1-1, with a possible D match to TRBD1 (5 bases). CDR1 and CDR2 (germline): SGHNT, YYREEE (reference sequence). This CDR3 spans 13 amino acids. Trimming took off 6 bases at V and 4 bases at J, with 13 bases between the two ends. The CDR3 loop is CASNIQGGTEAFF. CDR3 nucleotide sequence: TGTGCCAGCAATATTCAGGGTGGCACTGAAGCTTTCTTT.

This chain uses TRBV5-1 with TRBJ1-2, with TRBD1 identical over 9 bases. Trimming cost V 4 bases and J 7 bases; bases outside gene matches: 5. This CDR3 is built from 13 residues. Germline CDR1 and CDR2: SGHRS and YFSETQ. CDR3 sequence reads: CASSEQGAVGYTF. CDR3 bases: TGCGCCAGCAGCGAACAGGGGGCGGTTGGCTACACCTTC.

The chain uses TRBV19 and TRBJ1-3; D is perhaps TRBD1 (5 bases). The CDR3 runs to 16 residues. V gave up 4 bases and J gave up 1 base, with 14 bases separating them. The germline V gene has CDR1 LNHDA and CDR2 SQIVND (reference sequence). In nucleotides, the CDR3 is TGTGCCAGTAGTAGCCGGGGGAGTGGTTCTGGAAACACCATATATTTT. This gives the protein CASSSRGSGSGNTIYF.

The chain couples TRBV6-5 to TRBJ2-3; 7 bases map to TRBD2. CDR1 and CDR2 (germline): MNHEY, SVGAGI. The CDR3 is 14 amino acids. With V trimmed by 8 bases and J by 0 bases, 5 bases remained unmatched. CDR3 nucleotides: TGTGCCAGCTCACTAGCGTTCAGCACAGATACGCAGTATTTT. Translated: CASSLAFSTDTQYF.

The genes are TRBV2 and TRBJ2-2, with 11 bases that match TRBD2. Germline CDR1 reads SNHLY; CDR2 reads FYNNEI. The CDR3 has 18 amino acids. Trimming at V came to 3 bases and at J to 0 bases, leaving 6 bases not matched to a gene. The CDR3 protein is CASSERIAGGPNTGELFF. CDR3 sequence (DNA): TGTGCCAGCAGTGAGAGGATAGCGGGAGGGCCGAACACCGGGGAGCTGTTTTTT.

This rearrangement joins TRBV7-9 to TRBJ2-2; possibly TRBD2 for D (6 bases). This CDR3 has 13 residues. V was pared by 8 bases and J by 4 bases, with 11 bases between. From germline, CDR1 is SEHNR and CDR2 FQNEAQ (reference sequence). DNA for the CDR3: TGTGCCAGCGGTCAGGGACTCACCGGGGAGCTGTTTTTT. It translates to CASGQGLTGELFF.

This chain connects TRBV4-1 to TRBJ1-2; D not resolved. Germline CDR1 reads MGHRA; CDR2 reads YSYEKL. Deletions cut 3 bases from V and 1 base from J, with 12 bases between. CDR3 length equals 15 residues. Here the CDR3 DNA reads TGCGCCAGCAGCCAGTTACAGTTTATTAACTATGGCTACACCTTC. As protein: CASSQLQFINYGYTF.

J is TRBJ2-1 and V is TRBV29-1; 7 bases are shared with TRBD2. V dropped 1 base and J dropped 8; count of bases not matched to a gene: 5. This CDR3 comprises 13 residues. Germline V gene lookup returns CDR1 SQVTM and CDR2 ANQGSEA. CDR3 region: CSVEVSGGYEQFF. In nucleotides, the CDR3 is TGCAGCGTTGAAGTATCGGGGGGATATGAGCAGTTCTTC.

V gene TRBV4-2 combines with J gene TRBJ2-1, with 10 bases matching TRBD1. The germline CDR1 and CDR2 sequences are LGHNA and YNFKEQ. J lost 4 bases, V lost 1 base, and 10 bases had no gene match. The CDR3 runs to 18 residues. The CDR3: CASSQGVDRGIPYNEQFF. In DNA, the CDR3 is TGTGCCAGCAGCCAAGGGGTGGACAGGGGGATACCTTACAATGAGCAGTTCTTC.

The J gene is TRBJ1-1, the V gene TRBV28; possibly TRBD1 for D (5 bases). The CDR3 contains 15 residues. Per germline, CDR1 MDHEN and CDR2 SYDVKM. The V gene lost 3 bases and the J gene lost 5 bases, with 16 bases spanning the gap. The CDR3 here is CASSFQVPGGTEAFF. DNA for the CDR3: TGTGCCAGCAGTTTTCAGGTCCCCGGGGGAACTGAAGCTTTCTTT.

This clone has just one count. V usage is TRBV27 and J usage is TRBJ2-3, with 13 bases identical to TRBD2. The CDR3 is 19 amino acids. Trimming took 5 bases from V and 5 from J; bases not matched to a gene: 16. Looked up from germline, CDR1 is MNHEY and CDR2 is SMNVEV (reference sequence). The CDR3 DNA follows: TGTGCCAGCAGTCCTATACCCCCTACTAGCGGGAGGGCTGAAGATACGCAGTATTTT. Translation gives CASSPIPPTSGRAEDTQYF.

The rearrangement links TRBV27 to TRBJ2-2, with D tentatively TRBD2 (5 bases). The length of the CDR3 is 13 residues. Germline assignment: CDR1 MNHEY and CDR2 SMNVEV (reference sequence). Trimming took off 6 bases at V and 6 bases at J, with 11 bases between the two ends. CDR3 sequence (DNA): TGTGCCAGCAGCGTCGCCGGGGCCGGGGAGCTGTTTTTT. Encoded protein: CASSVAGAGELFF.

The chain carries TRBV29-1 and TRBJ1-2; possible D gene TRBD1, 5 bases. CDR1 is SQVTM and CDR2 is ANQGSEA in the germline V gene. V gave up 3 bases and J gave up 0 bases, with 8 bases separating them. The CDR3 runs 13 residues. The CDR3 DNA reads TGCAGCGTTGACGCGGGGGCTAACTATGGCTACACCTTC. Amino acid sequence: CSVDAGANYGYTF.

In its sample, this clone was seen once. The CDR3 nucleotides are TGTGCCAGCAGCCTAAACCCGAGTGGCAATGAGCAGTTCTTC. Translated: CASSLNPSGNEQFF. The rearrangement joins TRBV9 to TRBJ2-1; no clear D. Trimming stripped 4 bases from V and 6 bases from J, with 14 bases between. Germline V gene data show CDR1 as SGDLS and CDR2 as YYNGEE. This CDR3 contains 14 residues.

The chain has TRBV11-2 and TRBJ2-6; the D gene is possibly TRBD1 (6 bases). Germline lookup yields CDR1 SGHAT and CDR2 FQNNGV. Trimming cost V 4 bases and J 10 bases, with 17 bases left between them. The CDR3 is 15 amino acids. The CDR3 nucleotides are TGTGCCAGCAGCTCCCTGCAGGGGATGGGTAACGTCCTGACTTTC. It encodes CASSSLQGMGNVLTF.

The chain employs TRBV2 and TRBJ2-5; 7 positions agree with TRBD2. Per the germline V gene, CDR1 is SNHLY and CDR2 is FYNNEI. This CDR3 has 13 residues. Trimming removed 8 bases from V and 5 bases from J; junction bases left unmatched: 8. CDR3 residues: CASRLRGGETQYF. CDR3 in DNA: TGTGCCAGCCGTCTACGGGGAGGGGAGACCCAGTACTTC.

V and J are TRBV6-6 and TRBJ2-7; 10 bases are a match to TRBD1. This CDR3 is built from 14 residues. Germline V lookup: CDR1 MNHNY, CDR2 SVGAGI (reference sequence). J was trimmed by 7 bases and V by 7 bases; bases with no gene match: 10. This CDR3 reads CASNLRGTGDEQYF. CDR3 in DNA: TGTGCCAGCAACCTCCGAGGGACAGGGGATGAGCAGTACTTC.

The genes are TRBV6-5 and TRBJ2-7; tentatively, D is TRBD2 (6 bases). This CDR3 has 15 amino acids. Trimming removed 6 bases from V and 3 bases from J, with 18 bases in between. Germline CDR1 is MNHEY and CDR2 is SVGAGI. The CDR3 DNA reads TGTGCCAGCAGCCCGAGTCGGCGGGGAGTCTACGAGCAGTACTTC. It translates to CASSPSRRGVYEQYF.

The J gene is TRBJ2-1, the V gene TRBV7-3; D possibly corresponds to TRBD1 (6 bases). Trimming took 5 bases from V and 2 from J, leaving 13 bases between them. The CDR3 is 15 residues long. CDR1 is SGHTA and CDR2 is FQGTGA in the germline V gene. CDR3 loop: CASSPQGITYNEQFF. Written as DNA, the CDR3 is TGTGCCAGCAGCCCACAGGGAATAACCTACAATGAGCAGTTCTTC.

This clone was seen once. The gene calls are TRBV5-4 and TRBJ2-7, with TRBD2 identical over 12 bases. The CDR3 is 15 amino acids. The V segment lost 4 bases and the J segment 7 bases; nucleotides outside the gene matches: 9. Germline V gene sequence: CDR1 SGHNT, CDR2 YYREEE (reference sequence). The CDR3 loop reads CASSLPSGRGSEQYF. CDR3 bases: TGTGCCAGCAGCCTCCCTAGCGGGAGGGGTAGTGAGCAGTACTTC.

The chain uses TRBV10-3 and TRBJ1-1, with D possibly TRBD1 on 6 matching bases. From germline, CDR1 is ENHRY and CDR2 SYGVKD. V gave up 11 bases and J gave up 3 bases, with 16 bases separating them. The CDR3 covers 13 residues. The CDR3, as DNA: TGTGCCTCAAGACAGGTGCTTGACACTGAAGCTTTCTTT. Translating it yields CASRQVLDTEAFF.

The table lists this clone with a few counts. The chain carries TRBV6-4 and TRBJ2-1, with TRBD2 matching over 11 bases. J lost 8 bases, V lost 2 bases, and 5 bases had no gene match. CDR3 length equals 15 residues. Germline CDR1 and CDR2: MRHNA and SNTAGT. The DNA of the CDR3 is TGTGCCAGCAGTGACCAGACTAGCGGGGTCGATGAGCAGTTCTTC. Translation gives CASSDQTSGVDEQFF.

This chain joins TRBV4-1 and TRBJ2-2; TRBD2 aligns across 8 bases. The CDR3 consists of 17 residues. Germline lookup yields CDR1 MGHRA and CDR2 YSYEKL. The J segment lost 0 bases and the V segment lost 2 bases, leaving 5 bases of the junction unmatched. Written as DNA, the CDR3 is TGCGCCAGCAGCCAACCCCGGGGGGGCGCGAACACCGGGGAGCTGTTTTTT. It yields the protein CASSQPRGGANTGELFF.

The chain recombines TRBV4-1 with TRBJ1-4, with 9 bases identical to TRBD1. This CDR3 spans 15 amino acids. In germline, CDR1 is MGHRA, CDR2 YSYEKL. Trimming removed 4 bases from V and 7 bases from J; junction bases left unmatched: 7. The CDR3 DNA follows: TGCGCCAGCAGCCTAGAACAGGGGGCCCCTGAAAAACTGTTTTTT. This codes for CASSLEQGAPEKLFF.

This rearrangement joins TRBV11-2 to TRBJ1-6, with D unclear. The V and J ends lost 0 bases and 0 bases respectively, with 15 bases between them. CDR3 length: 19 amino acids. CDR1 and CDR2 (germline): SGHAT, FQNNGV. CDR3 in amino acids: CASSLDKGPTSSYNSPLHF. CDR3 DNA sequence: TGTGCCAGCAGCTTAGACAAGGGCCCTACTAGCTCCTATAATTCACCCCTCCACTTT.

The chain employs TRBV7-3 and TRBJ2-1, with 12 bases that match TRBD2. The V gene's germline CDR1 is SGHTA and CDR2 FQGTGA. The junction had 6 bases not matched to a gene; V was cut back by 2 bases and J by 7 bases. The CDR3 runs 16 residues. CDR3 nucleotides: TGTGCCAGCAGCTTAGTCGGGACTAGCGGGTGGAATGAGCAGTTCTTC. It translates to CASSLVGTSGWNEQFF.